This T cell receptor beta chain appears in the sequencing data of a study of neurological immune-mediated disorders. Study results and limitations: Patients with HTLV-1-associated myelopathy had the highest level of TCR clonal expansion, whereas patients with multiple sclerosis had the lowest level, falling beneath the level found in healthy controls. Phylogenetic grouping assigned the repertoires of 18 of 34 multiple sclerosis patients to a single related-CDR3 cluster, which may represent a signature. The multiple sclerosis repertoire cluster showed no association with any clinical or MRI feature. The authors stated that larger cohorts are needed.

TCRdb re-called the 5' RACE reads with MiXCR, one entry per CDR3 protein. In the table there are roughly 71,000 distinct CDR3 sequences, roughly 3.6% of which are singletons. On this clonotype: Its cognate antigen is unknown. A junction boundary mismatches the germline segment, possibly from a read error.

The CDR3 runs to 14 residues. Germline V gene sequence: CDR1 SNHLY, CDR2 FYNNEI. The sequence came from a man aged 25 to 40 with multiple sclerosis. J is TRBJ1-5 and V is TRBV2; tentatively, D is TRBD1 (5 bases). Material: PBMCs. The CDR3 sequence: CASSDRVRDQPQNF. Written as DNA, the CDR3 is TGTGCCAGCAGTGACAGGGTGAGAGATCAGCCCCAGAATTTT.